The 18 T cell receptor beta chains listed next were all sequenced from one sample in a study of cytomegalovirus exposure and HLA in healthy donors. PCR employed 60 Vbeta and 13 Jbeta primers. This table comes from immunoSEQ multiplex PCR, and its TCRdb copy is limited to in-frame clones, with some not included. The data contain over 120,000 clones, approximately 82% of them singletons. Sequencing input: PBMCs. The receptors come from a woman in her sixties in good health and CMV-seropositive.

The CDR3 DNA sequence: TGCGCCAGCAGCCAAGATCGAGGAAACAATGAGCAGTTCTTC. Translated: CASSQDRGNNEQFF. The chain combines TRBV4-3 with TRBJ2-1; D remains ambiguous. CDR1 LGHNA and CDR2 YSLEER come from the germline V gene. V was pared by 0 bases and J by 5 bases, with 8 bases between. This CDR3 comprises 14 residues.

The gene calls are TRBV14 and TRBJ2-1; a possible D gene is TRBD1 (5 bases). V shed 1 base and J shed 7 bases, with 17 bases lying between them. Germline values: CDR1 SGHDN, CDR2 FVKESK. The CDR3 length is 16 residues. The CDR3 protein is CASSQGLAGLGNEQFF. CDR3 nucleotide sequence: TGTGCCAGCAGCCAAGGATTGGCAGGGCTTGGGAATGAGCAGTTCTTC.

DNA of the CDR3: TGTGCCTCCACCCAAGGGACTAGTTGGTACTTC. Residues: CASTQGTSWYF. V is TRBV30 and J is TRBJ2-7, with 8 bases aligning to TRBD2. This CDR3 has 11 residues. Germline loops: CDR1 GTSNPN, CDR2 SVGIG (reference sequence). J was trimmed by 12 bases and V by 7 bases; bases with no gene match: 11.

This clone was observed a few times. The V call is TRBV29-1, the J call TRBJ1-2, with 9 bases lining up with TRBD1. V shed 7 bases and J 8 bases; nucleotides not matched to a gene: 11. Per germline, CDR1 SQVTM and CDR2 ANQGSEA. This CDR3 is built from 13 residues. CDR3 DNA: TGCAGCGCTGGGACAGGGTCGGGATCCGGCTACACCTTC. This translates into CSAGTGSGSGYTF.

The chain employs TRBV18 and TRBJ2-2; the D gene is possibly TRBD1 (6 bases). The CDR3 totals 13 residues. CDR1 is KGHSH and CDR2 is LQKENI in the germline V gene. V was pared by 4 bases and J by 3 bases, with 6 bases between. Here the CDR3 DNA reads TGTGCCAGCTCACGACAGGACACCGGGGAGCTGTTTTTT. Protein product: CASSRQDTGELFF.

CDR3 sequence: CASSYSRSINYGYTF. CDR3 coding DNA: TGTGCCAGCAGTTACTCGAGATCAATTAACTATGGCTACACCTTC. The chain couples TRBV6-5 to TRBJ1-2; D uncertain. Germline V gene sequence: CDR1 MNHEY, CDR2 SVGAGI. The ends were cut back, 0 bases at V and 1 base at J, with 9 bases in the middle. CDR3 length: 15 residues.

This chain links TRBV18 with TRBJ1-5; the D gene is possibly TRBD1 (6 bases). This CDR3 comprises 14 residues. Germline values: CDR1 KGHSH, CDR2 LQKENI. Between the trimmed V and J ends, which lost 6 bases and 7 bases, there was a span of 16 bases. CDR3 sequence (DNA): TGTGCCAGCTCGCAACAGGGAGGGGACCAGCCCCAGCATTTT. Its protein is CASSQQGGDQPQHF.

The chain combines TRBV7-8 with TRBJ2-1; tentatively, D is TRBD1 (6 bases). The V gene's germline CDR1 is SGHVS and CDR2 FQNEAQ. V lost 3 bases, J lost 7 bases, and 13 bases lay in between. CDR3 length equals 14 residues. The CDR3 DNA reads TGTGCCAGCAGCTTTCCACAGGGTTTGAATGAGCAGTTCTTC. Protein product: CASSFPQGLNEQFF.

The gene calls are TRBV27 and TRBJ1-5, with D hard to call. This CDR3 has 14 residues. The germline gives CDR1 MNHEY, CDR2 SMNVEV (reference sequence). Trimming removed 5 bases from V and 2 bases from J, with 10 bases in between. The CDR3 loop is CASSRGYGNQPQHF. CDR3 nucleotides: TGTGCCAGCAGTCGGGGATACGGCAATCAGCCCCAGCATTTT.

This clone was observed a handful of times. This rearrangement joins TRBV5-8 to TRBJ1-4, with 8 bases matching TRBD1. The V segment lost 4 bases and the J segment 8 bases; nucleotides outside the gene matches: 13. The CDR3 covers 16 residues. From germline, CDR1 is SGHTS and CDR2 YDEGEE. CDR3 DNA sequence: TGTGCCAGCAGCACGGGACAGGAGGTTCTTGGCGAAAAACTGTTTTTT. Protein product: CASSTGQEVLGEKLFF.

The chain couples TRBV28 to TRBJ2-5; 7 bases agree with TRBD1. V trimming: 5 bases; J trimming: 3 bases; junction bases outside the gene matches: 9. Germline values: CDR1 MDHEN, CDR2 SYDVKM. CDR3 size: 15 residues. In DNA, the CDR3 is TGTGCCAGCAGTCCCGAGACAGGGAACGAAGAGACCCAGTACTTC. This sequence encodes CASSPETGNEETQYF.

The chain employs TRBV14 and TRBJ2-3; 15 nucleotides agree with TRBD2. CDR1 SGHDN and CDR2 FVKESK come from the germline V gene. This CDR3 is 15 amino acids long. V trimming: 4 bases; J trimming: 8 bases; junction bases outside the gene matches: 4. The CDR3 protein is CASSPGLAGGITQYF. The CDR3, as DNA: TGTGCCAGCAGCCCGGGACTAGCGGGAGGAATTACGCAGTATTTT.

The chain joins TRBV6-5 to TRBJ2-2; a possible D gene is TRBD2 (6 bases). The length of the CDR3 is 15 residues. The germline V and J ends were trimmed by 6 bases and 5 bases, with 16 bases remaining between them. CDR1 and CDR2 from the germline V gene are MNHEY and SVGAGI. The CDR3 coding sequence is TGTGCCAGCAGCCCCGCTGCTGGGGGGACCGGGGAGCTGTTTTTT. Translation: CASSPAAGGTGELFF.

V usage is TRBV29-1 and J usage is TRBJ1-4; the D is unclear. Germline values: CDR1 SQVTM, CDR2 ANQGSEA. The germline V and J ends were trimmed by 4 bases and 8 bases, with 11 bases remaining between them. This CDR3 contains 12 residues. CDR3 DNA: TGCAGCGTTGCGGAGGGAGGCGAAAAACTGTTTTTT. The encoded protein is CSVAEGGEKLFF.

This sequence joins TRBV7-2 and TRBJ1-2, with D possibly TRBD1 on 6 matching bases. V was trimmed by 0 bases and J by 4 bases, leaving 9 bases between them. The CDR3 runs to 14 residues. Germline CDR1 SGHTA, CDR2 FQGNSA. The DNA of the CDR3 is TGTGCCAGCAGCTTAGCGAGGACAGCCTATGGCTACACCTTC. Amino acid sequence: CASSLARTAYGYTF.

This chain uses TRBV21-1 with TRBJ2-6; the table gives TRBD1 as D, unverified against the DNA. TRBV21-1 is labeled a pseudogene. The CDR3 loop spans 19 amino acids. This chain's CDR3 is CASSKGERPGGSGANVLTF. In nucleotides, the CDR3 is TGTGCCAGCAGCAAAGGAGAGCGGCCAGGGGGCTCTGGGGCCAACGTCCTGACTTTC.

This chain uses TRBV28 with TRBJ1-1; D gene unclear. Germline values: CDR1 MDHEN, CDR2 SYDVKM. Trimming shortened V by 2 bases and J by 6 bases, and 13 bases separated the two germline ends. The CDR3 loop spans 14 amino acids. The CDR3 is CASSLIRPYAEAFF. The CDR3 DNA reads as TGTGCCAGCAGTTTAATCAGGCCATACGCTGAAGCTTTCTTT.

V usage is TRBV27 and J usage is TRBJ1-5; 7 positions match TRBD1. CDR3 length equals 13 residues. Looked up from germline, CDR1 is MNHEY and CDR2 is SMNVEV (reference sequence). Trimming removed 3 bases from V and 4 bases from J; junction bases left unmatched: 0. Here the CDR3 DNA reads TGTGCCAGCAGTTTCAGGGGGAATCAGCCCCAGCATTTT. Encoded protein: CASSFRGNQPQHF.